The sequence of this TCR beta chain was determined in a study of a mutant IDH1 vaccine in newly diagnosed glioma. Whole-study context: Prior therapy was radiotherapy, temozolomide, or both; most received both.

Time point meaning: week 35, safety follow-up. Doses consisted of 300 ug of mutant IDH1 20-mer peptide each, paired with topical imiquimod. Patients were given eight vaccinations, scheduled in weeks 1, 3, 5, 7, 11, 15, 19 and 23. Comments on this clone: The antigen is undetermined.

TCRdb's table, derived via immunoSEQ multiplex PCR, lists solely in-frame clones and lacks some. The table shows around 53,000 clones, with under 85% occurring only once. V was clipped by 5 bases and J by 3 bases, with 13 bases between them. The CDR3 length is 14 residues. Germline CDR1 SNHLY, CDR2 FYNNEI. V gene TRBV2 combines with J gene TRBJ1-1, with D unclear. The specimen was PBMCs, collected from a glioma patient whose treatment included an IDH1 peptide vaccine. This receptor was obtained from a man between 35 and 55 years old with glioma. CDR3 protein: CASSREGGYTEAFF. CDR3 coding DNA: TGTGCCAGCAGTCGGGAGGGTGGGTACACTGAAGCTTTCTTT.